The 29 T cell receptor beta chains below were found in one sample sequenced in a study of technical replicates of blood from a handful of donors. Assay: immunoSEQ multiplex PCR; the TCRdb copy retains only in-frame clones and omits some. The sample has 82,000 or so clones, roughly 95% seen once. The sequenced sample consisted of T cells isolated from PBMCs. These receptor sequences come from a human donor in good health.

This clone turned up a few times. The CDR3 here is CASSLRDYRSTGELFF. CDR3 in DNA: TGTGCCAGCAGCCTCCGGGACTATAGATCAACCGGGGAGCTGTTTTTT. The gene calls are TRBV7-3 and TRBJ2-2; TRBD2 matches 7 bases. The V gene's germline CDR1 is SGHTA and CDR2 FQGTGA. With V trimmed by 5 bases and J by 5 bases, 11 bases remained unmatched. This CDR3 has 16 amino acids.

This chain uses TRBV6-5 with TRBJ2-7, with TRBD1 matching over 7 bases. From germline, CDR1 is MNHEY and CDR2 SVGAGI. With 2 bases clipped from V and 5 bases from J, the junction kept 6 bases outside the gene matches. This CDR3 region has 14 residues. The CDR3 sequence: CASSYGSGGDEQYF. DNA of the CDR3: TGTGCCAGCAGTTACGGCTCAGGGGGAGACGAGCAGTACTTC.

The chain has TRBV28 and TRBJ2-7, with a tentative D call TRBD2 (6 bases). Germline V gene sequence: CDR1 MDHEN, CDR2 SYDVKM. Trimming took off 4 bases at V and 3 bases at J, with 10 bases between the two ends. The CDR3 sequence is 13 residues long. CDR3 sequence (DNA): TGTGCCAGCAGTTGGCGGGACCGCTACGAGCAGTACTTC. Its protein product is CASSWRDRYEQYF. Looking up the rest from reference TRBV28 and TRBJ2-7 gives the full variable domain: DVKVTQSSRYLVKRTGEKVFLECVQDMDHENMFWYRQDPGLGLRLIYFSYDVKMKEKGDIPEGYSVSREKKERFSLILESASTNQTSMYLCASSWRDRYEQYFGPGTRLTVT.

A single count supports this clone. The rearrangement links TRBV30 to TRBJ2-2; perhaps TRBD2 as D (5 bases). V shed 4 bases and J shed 0 bases, with 9 bases lying between them. The length of the CDR3 is 14 residues. Germline V gives CDR1 GTSNPN, CDR2 SVGIG (reference sequence). This CDR3 is CAWTPAANTGELFF. The CDR3, as DNA: TGTGCCTGGACACCAGCGGCGAACACCGGGGAGCTGTTTTTT.

The chain uses TRBV7-3 and TRBJ2-1, with D possibly TRBD2 on 5 matching bases. Germline assignment: CDR1 SGHTA and CDR2 FQGTGA. V was cut by 2 bases and J by 2 bases, with 13 bases left in between. This CDR3 has 16 amino acids. The chain's CDR3 is CASSLVPGSTYNEQFF. The CDR3 DNA reads TGTGCCAGCAGCTTAGTGCCGGGGTCCACCTACAATGAGCAGTTCTTC.

CDR3 amino acids: CASGIAGSYNEQFF. The CDR3 nucleotides are TGTGCCAGCGGAATAGCGGGATCCTACAATGAGCAGTTCTTC. The V gene is TRBV27, the J gene TRBJ2-1, with 8 bases lining up with TRBD2. Germline assignment: CDR1 MNHEY and CDR2 SMNVEV (reference sequence). This CDR3 is built from 14 residues. Trimming at V came to 8 bases and at J to 1 base, leaving 4 bases not matched to a gene.

The chain is built from TRBV7-2 and TRBJ1-2, with D possibly matching TRBD1 (5 bases). Trimming left V 7 bases short and J 4 bases short, with 19 bases between. CDR1 and CDR2 (germline): SGHTA, FQGNSA. The CDR3 contains 15 residues. CDR3 region: CASTPGRGVAYGYTF. The CDR3 nucleotides read TGTGCCAGCACCCCAGGGCGGGGGGTAGCCTATGGCTACACCTTC.

The V and J genes are TRBV7-6 and TRBJ1-1, with 7 positions matching TRBD1. Looked up from germline, CDR1 is SGHVS and CDR2 is FNYEAQ. J was trimmed by 6 bases and V by 3 bases; bases with no gene match: 13. This CDR3 has 16 residues. The chain's CDR3 is CASSFQYRGSFAEAFF. The CDR3 DNA is TGTGCCAGCAGCTTCCAGTACAGGGGTTCTTTTGCTGAAGCTTTCTTT.

The J gene is TRBJ2-7, the V gene TRBV10-1; no clear D gene. Germline lookup yields CDR1 WNHNN and CDR2 SYGVQD (reference sequence). The CDR3 covers 18 residues. The germline V and J ends were trimmed by 0 bases and 3 bases, with 21 bases remaining between them. CDR3 sequence: CASSESELRLEANYEQYF. CDR3 bases: TGCGCCAGCAGTGAGTCAGAGCTTCGGTTAGAGGCTAACTACGAGCAGTACTTC.

In regard to this clone: Germline and junction disagree at one end, which may indicate a read error. V gene TRBV29-1 combines with J gene TRBJ2-3; D perhaps matches TRBD1 (6 bases). The CDR3 covers 12 residues. The germline V gene has CDR1 SQVTM and CDR2 ANQGSEA. CDR3 sequence (DNA): TGCAGCGTTGAGGACAGCAAAGATACGCAGTATTTT. Amino acids: CSVEDSKDTQYF.

The chain combines TRBV11-2 with TRBJ2-2; D remains ambiguous. Trimming removed 4 bases at V and 4 bases at J, with 7 bases between. Germline assignment: CDR1 SGHAT and CDR2 FQNNGV. The CDR3 totals 13 residues. The CDR3 DNA sequence: TGTGCCAGCAGCTACTACGGCACCGGGGAGCTGTTTTTT. The encoded protein is CASSYYGTGELFF.

This chain uses TRBV6-5 with TRBJ1-2; D is unresolved. Germline CDR1 MNHEY, CDR2 SVGAGI. The germline V and J ends were trimmed by 5 bases and 2 bases, with 9 bases remaining between them. The CDR3 runs 13 residues. CDR3: CASSRQLNYGYTF. CDR3 coding DNA: TGTGCCAGCAGTCGACAACTGAACTATGGCTACACCTTC.

The gene calls are TRBV28 and TRBJ2-1; 7 nucleotides match TRBD2. V shed 5 bases and J 4 bases; nucleotides not matched to a gene: 8. Germline CDR1 reads MDHEN; CDR2 reads SYDVKM. CDR3 length equals 15 residues. This chain's CDR3 is CASSPAGEGYNEQFF. The CDR3 coding sequence is TGTGCCAGCAGTCCCGCCGGGGAGGGATACAATGAGCAGTTCTTC.

V gene TRBV28 combines with J gene TRBJ2-7; 8 positions match TRBD1. V lost 4 bases and J lost 2; bases outside the gene matches: 7. Germline V gene data show CDR1 as MDHEN and CDR2 as SYDVKM. The CDR3 has 15 amino acids. The CDR3 loop is CASSSPGQGAYEQYF. The CDR3 DNA reads as TGTGCCAGCAGTTCACCCGGACAGGGAGCCTACGAGCAGTACTTC.

The chain recombines TRBV7-3 with TRBJ2-1, with 8 bases identical to TRBD1. The germline CDR1 and CDR2 sequences are SGHTA and FQGTGA. The V gene end was trimmed by 2 bases and the J gene end by 7 bases; junction bases not matched to a gene: 7. This CDR3 region has 15 residues. CDR3 residues: CASSLQGAGWNEQFF. The CDR3 DNA reads TGTGCCAGCAGCTTACAGGGGGCGGGATGGAATGAGCAGTTCTTC. Supplemented by reference TRBV7-3 and TRBJ2-1, the full variable domain reads GAGVSQTPSNKVTEKGKYVELRCDPISGHTALYWYRQSLGQGPEFLIYFQGTGAADDSGLPNDRFFAVRPEGSVSTLKIQRTERGDSAVYLCASSLQGAGWNEQFFGPGTRLTVL.

The chain joins TRBV11-2 to TRBJ2-2, with 13 bases identical to TRBD2. Germline CDR1 is SGHAT and CDR2 is FQNNGV. Trimming took 5 bases from V and 4 from J; bases not matched to a gene: 7. The CDR3 is made up of 17 amino acids. DNA for the CDR3: TGTGCCAGCAGCGATACTAGCGGGAGGGGGGGCACCGGGGAGCTGTTTTTT. Its translation: CASSDTSGRGGTGELFF.

The chain combines TRBV6-5 with TRBJ2-7; 8 bases line up with TRBD2. The V gene end was trimmed by 2 bases and the J gene end by 7 bases; junction bases not matched to a gene: 7. The V gene's germline CDR1 is MNHEY and CDR2 SVGAGI. This CDR3 contains 14 residues. The DNA for the CDR3 is TGTGCCAGCAGTTACCGGGAGGGCTATGGGGAGCAGTACTTC. Translating it yields CASSYREGYGEQYF.

The chain joins TRBV5-1 to TRBJ2-7; 8 bases agree with TRBD1. V shed 0 bases and J 0 bases; nucleotides not matched to a gene: 8. CDR3 length: 17 amino acids. CDR1 SGHRS and CDR2 YFSETQ come from the germline V gene. DNA of the CDR3: TGCGCCAGCAGCTTGGGACCACAGGGGGTGAGCTCCTACGAGCAGTACTTC. It encodes CASSLGPQGVSSYEQYF.

This clone turned up a few times. The rearrangement links TRBV5-8 to TRBJ2-2, with 11 bases lining up with TRBD2. The germline CDR1 and CDR2 sequences are SGHTS and YDEGEE. The trim removed 3 bases at V and 3 bases at J, leaving 1 base unmatched. This CDR3 region has 15 residues. DNA of the CDR3: TGTGCCAGCAGCTCACTAGCGGGAGACACCGGGGAGCTGTTTTTT. Amino acids: CASSSLAGDTGELFF.

The CDR3 DNA is TGTGCCAGCAGCTTCCAGGGGGACATTAGCACAGATACGCAGTATTTT. This sequence encodes CASSFQGDISTDTQYF. V is TRBV27 and J is TRBJ2-3; 7 bases are shared with TRBD1. Losses at the gene ends were 6 bases for V and 0 bases for J; bases not matched to a gene: 9. Germline lookup yields CDR1 MNHEY and CDR2 SMNVEV (reference sequence). The CDR3 consists of 16 residues.

This clone has just one count. The rearrangement joins TRBV7-8 to TRBJ1-4, with unresolved D. This CDR3 comprises 18 residues. Trimming stripped 0 bases from V and 6 bases from J, with 20 bases between. Germline assignment: CDR1 SGHVS and CDR2 FQNEAQ. This chain's CDR3 is CASSLARPPVHPDEKLFF. CDR3 sequence (DNA): TGTGCCAGCAGCTTAGCGCGTCCCCCGGTCCATCCGGATGAAAAACTGTTTTTT.

The chain recombines TRBV6-5 with TRBJ2-3, with D possibly being TRBD2 (6 bases). The V gene's germline CDR1 is MNHEY and CDR2 SVGAGI. V lost 2 bases to trimming and J lost 0 bases, with 12 bases between them. This CDR3 is built from 16 residues. Here the CDR3 DNA reads TGTGCCAGCAGTTACGACGCGGGATTTAGCACAGATACGCAGTATTTT. The encoded protein is CASSYDAGFSTDTQYF.

The chain links TRBV5-6 to TRBJ1-1; 7 bases line up with TRBD1. Germline V CDR1 and CDR2: SGHDT, YYEEEE. The CDR3 is made up of 13 amino acids. V dropped 1 base and J dropped 8; count of bases not matched to a gene: 5. The CDR3 sequence: CASSLTGQTEAFF. CDR3 in DNA: TGTGCCAGCAGCTTGACGGGACAGACGGAAGCTTTCTTT.

This chain uses TRBV6-5 with TRBJ1-1; TRBD1 might be the D (5 bases). Germline assignment: CDR1 MNHEY and CDR2 SVGAGI. V was shortened by 7 bases and J by 5 bases, with 8 bases between the two germline ends. The CDR3 is made up of 11 amino acids. For the CDR3, the DNA is TGTGCCAGCACCAGGGTGACTGAAGCTTTCTTT. Encoded protein: CASTRVTEAFF.

V usage is TRBV5-6 and J usage is TRBJ1-1; a weak D match, TRBD1 (5 bases). CDR1 and CDR2 (germline): SGHDT, YYEEEE. The CDR3 is 14 amino acids. V dropped 3 bases and J dropped 7 bases, with 16 bases sitting between them. This CDR3 reads CASSWGPGGVEAFF. In nucleotides, the CDR3 is TGTGCCAGCAGCTGGGGACCTGGCGGGGTTGAAGCTTTCTTT.

The rearrangement links TRBV21-1 to TRBJ2-5; the table's D call of TRBD2 was not tested on the DNA. TRBV21-1 is reported as a pseudogene. The CDR3 totals 16 residues. This CDR3 is CASSNLKREVQETQYF. The CDR3 DNA reads as TGTGCCAGCAGCAATCTTAAGCGGGAGGTCCAAGAGACCCAGTACTTC.

This chain uses TRBV7-9 with TRBJ2-1; D is possibly TRBD1 (6 bases). V was clipped by 5 bases and J by 6 bases, with 20 bases between them. The germline V gene encodes CDR1 SEHNR and CDR2 FQNEAQ (reference sequence). The CDR3 has 16 amino acids. CDR3 amino acids: CASSRYRDTNPNEQFF. The CDR3 DNA is TGTGCCAGCAGCCGATACCGGGACACCAACCCCAATGAGCAGTTCTTC.

This chain links TRBV10-3 with TRBJ2-7, with 9 bases matching TRBD1. The junction had 3 bases not matched to a gene; V was cut back by 3 bases and J by 6 bases. The CDR3 length is 13 residues. CDR1 and CDR2 (germline): ENHRY, SYGVKD. Here the CDR3 reads CAISEQGAGEQYF. In DNA form, the CDR3 reads TGTGCCATCAGTGAACAGGGGGCAGGCGAGCAGTACTTC.

The chain is built from TRBV6-5 and TRBJ2-1; D unresolved. The germline V gene encodes CDR1 MNHEY and CDR2 SVGAGI. There are 11 residues in the CDR3. V shed 5 bases and J shed 9 bases, with 8 bases lying between them. This chain's CDR3 is CASSRHGEQFF. CDR3 sequence (DNA): TGTGCCAGCAGTCGACATGGTGAGCAGTTCTTC.